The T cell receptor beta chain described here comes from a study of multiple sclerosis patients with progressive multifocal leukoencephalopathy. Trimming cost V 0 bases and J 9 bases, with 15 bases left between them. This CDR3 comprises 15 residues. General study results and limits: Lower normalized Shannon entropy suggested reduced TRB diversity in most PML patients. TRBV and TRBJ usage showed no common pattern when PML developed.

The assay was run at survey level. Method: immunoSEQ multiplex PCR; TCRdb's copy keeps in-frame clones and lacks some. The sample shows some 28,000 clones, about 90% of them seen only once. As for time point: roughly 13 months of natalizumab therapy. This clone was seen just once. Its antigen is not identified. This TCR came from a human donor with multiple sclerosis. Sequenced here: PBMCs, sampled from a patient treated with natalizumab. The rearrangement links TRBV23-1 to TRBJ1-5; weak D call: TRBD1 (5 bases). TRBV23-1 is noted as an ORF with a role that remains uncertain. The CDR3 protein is CASSQSQQDYRPQHF. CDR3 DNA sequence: TGCGCCAGCAGTCAATCGCAACAGGACTATCGGCCCCAGCATTTT.